This T cell receptor beta chain was captured by sequencing in a study of shared clonotypes between healthy human individuals. Study-wide findings and caveats: Rarefaction revealed incomplete sorted-subset sequencing despite large depth. Among non-shared clonotypes, generation probabilities were lower than among those shared by all four donors.

Sorted-subset replicate PCR reactions were performed with about 190 ng DNA, corresponding to 30,000 to 35,000 T cell genomes. Repertoires were generated with immunoSEQ multiplex PCR, while TCRdb's copy carries only in-frame clones and drops some. Of approximately 640,000 clones in the sample, 90% were seen once. CDR3 length: 13 amino acids. The V end was cut by 7 bases, the J end by 4 bases, with 13 bases between. CDR1 SQVTM and CDR2 ANQGSEA come from the germline V gene. Of note for this clone: The target antigen is unknown.

The sample taken for sequencing was memory CD8+ T cells from PBMCs. Subset here: CD45RO+ cells pooled with CCR7-negative TemRA cells. The chain couples TRBV29-1 to TRBJ2-2; D gene ambiguous. This sequence originates from a man between 18 and 35 years old in good health. Some clones in this sample may be carry-over from other donors' samples. CDR3 nucleotides: TGCAGCGCCGGGTTCTCCAGCACCGGGGAGCTGTTTTTT. This sequence encodes CSAGFSSTGELFF.